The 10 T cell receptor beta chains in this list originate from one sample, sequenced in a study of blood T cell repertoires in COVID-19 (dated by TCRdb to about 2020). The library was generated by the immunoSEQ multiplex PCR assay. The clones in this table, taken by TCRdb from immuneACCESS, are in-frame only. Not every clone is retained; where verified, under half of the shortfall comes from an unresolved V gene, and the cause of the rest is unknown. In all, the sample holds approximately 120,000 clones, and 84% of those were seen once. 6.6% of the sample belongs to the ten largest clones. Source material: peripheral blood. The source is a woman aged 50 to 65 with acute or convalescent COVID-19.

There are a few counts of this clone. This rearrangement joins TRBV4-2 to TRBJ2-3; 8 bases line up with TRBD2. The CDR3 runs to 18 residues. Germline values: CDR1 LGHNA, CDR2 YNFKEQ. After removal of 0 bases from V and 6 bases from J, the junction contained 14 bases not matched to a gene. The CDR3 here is CASSQDLMAGGLPDTQYF. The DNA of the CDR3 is TGTGCCAGCAGCCAAGATCTCATGGCGGGGGGCCTACCGGATACGCAGTATTTT.

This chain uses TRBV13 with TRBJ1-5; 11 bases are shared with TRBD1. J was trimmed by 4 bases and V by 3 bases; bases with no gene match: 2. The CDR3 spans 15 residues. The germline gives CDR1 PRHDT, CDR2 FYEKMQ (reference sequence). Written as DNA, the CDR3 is TGTGCCAGCAGCTTGGGGACAGGGGGTAATCAGCCCCAGCATTTT. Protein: CASSLGTGGNQPQHF.

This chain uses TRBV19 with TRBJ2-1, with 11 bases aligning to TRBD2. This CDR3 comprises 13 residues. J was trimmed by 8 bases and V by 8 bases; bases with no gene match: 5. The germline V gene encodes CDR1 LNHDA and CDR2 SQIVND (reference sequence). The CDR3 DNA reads TGTGCCAGTCGACTAGCGGGGACCCATGAGCAGTTCTTC. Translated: CASRLAGTHEQFF.

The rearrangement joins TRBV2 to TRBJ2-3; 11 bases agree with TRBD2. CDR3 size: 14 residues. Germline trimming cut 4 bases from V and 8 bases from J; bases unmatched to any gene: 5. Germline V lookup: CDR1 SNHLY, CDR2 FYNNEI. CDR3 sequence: CASSGSGGAGTQYF. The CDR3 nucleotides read TGTGCCAGCAGTGGTAGCGGGGGGGCCGGTACGCAGTATTTT.

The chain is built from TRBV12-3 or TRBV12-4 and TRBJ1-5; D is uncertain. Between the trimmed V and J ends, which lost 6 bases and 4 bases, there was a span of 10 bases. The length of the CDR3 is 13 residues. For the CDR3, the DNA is TGTGCCAGCAGGGGGAGTTCAAATCAGCCCCAGCATTTT. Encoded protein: CASRGSSNQPQHF.

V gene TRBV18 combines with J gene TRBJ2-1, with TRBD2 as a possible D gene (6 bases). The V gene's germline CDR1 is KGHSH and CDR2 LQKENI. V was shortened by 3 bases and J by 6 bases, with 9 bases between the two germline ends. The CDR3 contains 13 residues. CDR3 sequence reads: CASSPTGVNEQFF. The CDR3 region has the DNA TGTGCCAGCTCACCGACGGGGGTCAATGAGCAGTTCTTC.

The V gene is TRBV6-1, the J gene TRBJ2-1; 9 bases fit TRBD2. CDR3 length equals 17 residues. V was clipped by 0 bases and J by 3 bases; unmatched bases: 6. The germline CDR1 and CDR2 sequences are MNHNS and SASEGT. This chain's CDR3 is CASSEAGRGGRYNEQFF. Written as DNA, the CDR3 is TGTGCCAGCAGTGAAGCGGGGCGGGGGGGCCGCTACAATGAGCAGTTCTTC.

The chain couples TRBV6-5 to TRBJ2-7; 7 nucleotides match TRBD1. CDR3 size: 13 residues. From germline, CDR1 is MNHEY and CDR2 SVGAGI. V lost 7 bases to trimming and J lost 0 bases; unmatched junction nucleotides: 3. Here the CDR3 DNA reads TGTGCCAGCATCGACAGGGCCTCCTACGAGCAGTACTTC. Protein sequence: CASIDRASYEQYF.

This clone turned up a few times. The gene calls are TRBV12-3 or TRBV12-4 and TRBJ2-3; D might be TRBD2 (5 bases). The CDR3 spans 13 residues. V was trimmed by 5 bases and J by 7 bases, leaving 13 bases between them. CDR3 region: CASSVTHGNTQYF. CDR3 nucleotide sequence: TGTGCCAGCAGTGTAACGCACGGGAATACGCAGTATTTT.

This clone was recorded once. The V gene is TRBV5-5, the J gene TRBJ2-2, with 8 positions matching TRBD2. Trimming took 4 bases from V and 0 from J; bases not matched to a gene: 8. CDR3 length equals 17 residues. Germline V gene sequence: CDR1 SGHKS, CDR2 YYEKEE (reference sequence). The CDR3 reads CASSRGGGFSNTGELFF. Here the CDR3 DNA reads TGTGCCAGCAGCCGGGGGGGAGGATTCTCGAACACCGGGGAGCTGTTTTTT.